Included here is one T cell receptor (beta chain) sequence, with context. Its target is not known. This entry comes from a study of somatic mutations in cytotoxic T cells in rheumatoid arthritis. Study-level findings and limits: Rheumatoid arthritis patients showed CD8+ clonality increasing with age, unlike healthy controls. Relative to age-matched healthy controls, rheumatoid arthritis patients did not differ significantly in CD8+ T-cell clonality.

V was clipped by 5 bases and J by 10 bases; unmatched bases: 14. Per germline, CDR1 SGHAT and CDR2 FQNNGV. The length of the CDR3 is 15 residues. Produced via immunoSEQ multiplex PCR; TCRdb's table is partial and in-frame only. Of more than 25,000 clones listed, nearly 75% are singletons. The sequence came from a woman younger than 30 in good health. Sequencing used CD8+ T cells sorted from blood. This chain joins TRBV11-2 and TRBJ2-1; 7 bases agree with TRBD2. The CDR3 DNA reads as TGTGCCAGCAGCCCAGCCGGGACTAACTTCTTGGAGCAGTTCTTC. It codes for CASSPAGTNFLEQFF.